The clone carrying this TCR beta chain has only one observation. The antigen remains undetermined. The same CDR3 can be traced to other DNA sequences in this sample. The data derive from a study of PD-1 blockade in classical Hodgkin lymphoma. Study-wide results and caveats: The repertoire differences lack a defined cause, possibly disease activity or prior therapy. TCR diversity at baseline was reported to be reduced in newly diagnosed patients relative to healthy donors. Prior to therapy, complete responders displayed diversity much like that of newly diagnosed patients.

The CDR3 contains 13 residues. The V end was cut by 0 bases, the J end by 4 bases, with 7 bases between. The germline CDR1 and CDR2 sequences are SGHRS and YFSETQ. Generated by immunoSEQ multiplex PCR, the TCRdb table keeps only in-frame clones and is missing some. The sample carries some 93,000 clones, under 85% recorded once. The sample's time point: cycle 4 day 1 (C4D1), after less than 7 weeks of nivolumab. Relapse after autologous stem cell transplantation occurred in every patient, and brentuximab vedotin exposure varied. Complete response, partial response or progressive disease constituted the best response categories observed.

Sequencing used peripheral blood mononuclear cells (PBMCs), obtained before the fourth cycle of nivolumab. The clonotype was recovered from a human donor with classical Hodgkin lymphoma. This chain connects TRBV5-1 to TRBJ1-1, with D unclear. Written as DNA, the CDR3 is TGCGCCAGCAGCTTGGGGGGAGGCACTGAAGCTTTCTTT. Protein product: CASSLGGGTEAFF.